The 2 T cell receptor beta chains listed next were all sequenced from one sample in a study of siplizumab effects on memory and regulatory T cells. Sequencing was performed with immunoSEQ multiplex PCR; in TCRdb, only in-frame clones are kept and a portion is missing. The sample includes some 100,000 clones, over 95% of them seen just once. The sample comprised naive CD4+ T cells sorted from blood. The source of these receptors is a human donor in good health.

The chain joins TRBV5-4 to TRBJ2-3, with D perhaps TRBD2 (5 bases). V was shortened by 4 bases and J by 4 bases, with 19 bases between the two germline ends. The CDR3 spans 16 residues. CDR1 and CDR2 (germline): SGHNT, YYREEE (reference sequence). The CDR3 region has the DNA TGTGCCAGCAGCCGGAAGGTGGCATTCGGGGCAGATACGCAGTATTTT. This sequence encodes CASSRKVAFGADTQYF. The whole variable domain, filled in from reference TRBV5-4 and TRBJ2-3, reads ETGVTQSPTHLIKTRGQQVTLRCSSQSGHNTVSWYQQALGQGPQFIFQYYREEENGRGNFPPRFSGLQFPNYSSELNVNALELDDSALYLCASSRKVAFGADTQYFGPGTRLTVL.

The count of this clone is one. The rearrangement links TRBV2 to TRBJ2-1; 14 nucleotides agree with TRBD2. The CDR3 is 16 residues long. J lost 5 bases, V lost 10 bases, and 10 bases had no gene match. The germline V gene encodes CDR1 SNHLY and CDR2 FYNNEI. The CDR3, as DNA: TGTGCCACCAAGCGGGGACTAGCGGGGGACCACAATGAGCAGTTCTTC. It translates to CATKRGLAGDHNEQFF.